This T cell receptor (beta chain) was captured in a study of blood T cell repertoires in COVID-19. Looking at the study overall: Both acute and convalescent COVID-19 samples were obtained from the United States, Italy and Spain.

The trim removed 6 bases at V and 5 bases at J, leaving 3 bases unmatched. The CDR3 runs to 12 residues. CDR1 MNHEY and CDR2 SVGAGI come from the germline V gene. The count of this clone is one. Original processing methods: Estimated nucleated cell counts came from reference gene primer amplification. Sequencing was performed with immunoSEQ multiplex PCR; in TCRdb, only in-frame clones are kept and a portion is missing. V and J calls and clone size come straight from that table; D and trimming were deduced from the DNA. The sample consists of 150,000 to 200,000 clones, 65% to 85% of them appearing once.

Material for sequencing was PBMCs or T cells enriched from blood (not recorded which). This chain connects TRBV6-5 to TRBJ2-5; TRBD1 aligns across 7 bases. The sequence came from a woman in her fifties or sixties who had recovered from COVID-19. This CDR3 is CASRGTVETQYF. The CDR3 region has the DNA TGTGCCAGCAGGGGGACAGTCGAGACCCAGTACTTC.